This entry features one TCR beta chain sequence. The antigen is unknown. This specimen belongs to a study of high-grade serous ovarian cancer treatment subgroups. Study-wide results and caveats: CDR1 and CDR2 were left unanalyzed; analyses focused on CDR3. Higher neoantigen levels went with greater TCR clonal relatedness. Same-patient tumor repertoires overlapped at roughly 0.095 to 0.85; different patients barely overlapped.

Generated by immunoSEQ multiplex PCR, the TCRdb table keeps only in-frame clones and is missing some. The table records some 5,000 clones, 55% to 70% of them present only once. The tumor samples were collected prior to definitive surgery or chemotherapy. CDR1 and CDR2 (germline): MNHNY, SVGAGI (reference sequence). V lost 11 bases and J lost 7; bases outside the gene matches: 8. The CDR3 has 12 residues. This chain uses TRBV6-6 with TRBJ2-1, with 7 nucleotides matching TRBD2. What was sequenced was tumor tissue. The clonotype originates from a human donor with high-grade serous ovarian cancer. The CDR3 protein is CAGGLLQNEQFF. Written as DNA, the CDR3 is TGTGCCGGGGGACTACTCCAGAATGAGCAGTTCTTC.